The 27 T cell receptor beta chains in this list originate from one sample, sequenced in a study of blood T cell repertoires in COVID-19. TCRdb's copy holds only in-frame clones and misses some; the assay was immunoSEQ multiplex PCR. The sample has about 210,000 clones, around 83% seen once; the top ten hold roughly 10%. Sequenced material: peripheral blood. The receptors were sampled from a man aged 45-65 years with active or convalescent COVID-19.

V usage is TRBV28 and J usage is TRBJ1-6, with D uncertain. Germline V gives CDR1 MDHEN, CDR2 SYDVKM. This CDR3 comprises 18 residues. Between the trimmed V and J ends, which lost 1 base and 0 bases, there was a span of 13 bases. The CDR3 reads CASSLLAGRSSYNSPLHF. The CDR3 DNA is TGTGCCAGCAGTTTATTGGCCGGCCGGAGCTCCTATAATTCACCCCTCCACTTT.

CDR3 loop: CASTGTGGADTQYF. In DNA, the CDR3 is TGTGCCAGCACCGGGACAGGGGGTGCGGATACGCAGTATTTT. The rearrangement links TRBV6-6 to TRBJ2-3, with TRBD1 matching over 11 bases. J gave up 6 bases and V 7 bases, and 6 bases lay outside the gene matches. The CDR3 extends over 14 amino acids. Germline CDR1 reads MNHNY; CDR2 reads SVGAGI (reference sequence).

Only a few counts were recorded for this clone. DNA for the CDR3: TGTGCCAGCTCACCACAGGGGAGGACGCAGTATTTT. It specifies CASSPQGRTQYF. The rearrangement links TRBV18 to TRBJ2-3; D is perhaps TRBD2 (6 bases). The CDR3 extends over 12 amino acids. Germline V gene lookup returns CDR1 KGHSH and CDR2 LQKENI. V gave up 1 base and J gave up 9 bases, with 8 bases separating them.

The CDR3 is CASSERGQINSPLHF. The CDR3 bases are TGTGCCAGCAGTGAACGGGGACAGATCAATTCACCCCTCCACTTT. V gene TRBV6-1 combines with J gene TRBJ1-6; TRBD1 matches at 7 bases. Per germline, CDR1 MNHNS and CDR2 SASEGT. V shed 2 bases, J shed 7 bases, and the junction held 5 bases outside the gene matches. The CDR3 contains 15 residues.

The sample holds a few counts of this clone. V gene TRBV27 combines with J gene TRBJ2-2, with 9 bases aligning to TRBD1. The CDR3 totals 19 residues. Unmatched junction bases numbered 10, after V lost 2 bases and J lost 0 bases. Germline V gene data show CDR1 as MNHEY and CDR2 as SMNVEV (reference sequence). CDR3 coding DNA: TGTGCCAGCAGTTTAGGGGGGACAGGGCAGTCTACGAACACCGGGGAGCTGTTTTTT. It codes for CASSLGGTGQSTNTGELFF.

The V and J genes are TRBV9 and TRBJ1-6; 9 bases fit TRBD1. V lost 0 bases and J lost 10; bases outside the gene matches: 5. The germline V gene has CDR1 SGDLS and CDR2 YYNGEE. This CDR3 is built from 15 residues. The CDR3 protein is CASSVEDRGGSPLHF. As DNA, the CDR3 is TGTGCCAGCAGCGTAGAGGACAGGGGTGGGTCACCCCTCCACTTT.

Here the CDR3 DNA reads TGTGCCAGTAGTATAGGACTTGGACTTTACGAGCAGTACTTC. Protein sequence: CASSIGLGLYEQYF. The chain combines TRBV19 with TRBJ2-7; D might be TRBD2 (5 bases). Trimming stripped 1 base from V and 4 bases from J, with 11 bases between. Germline CDR1 and CDR2: LNHDA and SQIVND (reference sequence). CDR3 size: 14 residues.

The chain has TRBV27 and TRBJ2-7; 8 bases are shared with TRBD1. J gave up 2 bases and V 6 bases, and 9 bases lay outside the gene matches. The CDR3 totals 15 residues. CDR1 is MNHEY, CDR2 SMNVEV, per germline (reference sequence). The CDR3 loop reads CASSSRGPGTYEQYF. The CDR3 DNA reads as TGTGCCAGCAGCTCCAGGGGGCCCGGGACCTACGAGCAGTACTTC.

V and J are TRBV7-9 and TRBJ2-1; the D gene is possibly TRBD2 (6 bases). The V and J ends lost 5 bases and 14 bases respectively, with 19 bases between them. This CDR3 spans 13 amino acids. CDR1 is SEHNR and CDR2 is FQNEAQ in the germline V gene (reference sequence). The CDR3 spells CASSATTSISEFF. As DNA, the CDR3 is TGTGCCAGCAGCGCCACGACTAGTATATCGGAGTTCTTC.

J is TRBJ2-2 and V is TRBV11-2, with 8 bases that match TRBD1. The V segment lost 7 bases and the J segment 4 bases; nucleotides outside the gene matches: 14. Germline loops: CDR1 SGHAT, CDR2 FQNNGV. This CDR3 has 17 amino acids. CDR3 in amino acids: CASKKGGARGLTGELFF. CDR3 nucleotides: TGTGCCAGCAAAAAAGGGGGCGCCAGGGGGCTCACCGGGGAGCTGTTTTTT.

The chain employs TRBV5-1 and TRBJ1-3; tentatively, D is TRBD1 (6 bases). The CDR3 is made up of 14 amino acids. V was trimmed by 0 bases and J by 4 bases, leaving 8 bases between them. The germline V gene encodes CDR1 SGHRS and CDR2 YFSETQ. In DNA, the CDR3 is TGCGCCAGCAGCTTGGCCGGACAGGGAAACACCATATATTTT. Its translation: CASSLAGQGNTIYF.

The chain couples TRBV25-1 to TRBJ2-2; 13 nucleotides match TRBD2. V shed 11 bases and J 4 bases; nucleotides not matched to a gene: 10. Germline V gives CDR1 MGHDK, CDR2 SYGVNS. The CDR3 spans 16 residues. CDR3 in amino acids: CAVQAGLAGSTGELFF. Written as DNA, the CDR3 is TGTGCCGTCCAGGCGGGACTAGCGGGAAGCACCGGGGAGCTGTTTTTT.

This sequence joins TRBV6-1 and TRBJ2-7; D is perhaps TRBD1 (7 bases). Trimming removed 5 bases from V and 5 bases from J, with 13 bases in between. Germline assignment: CDR1 MNHNS and CDR2 SASEGT. CDR3 length equals 13 residues. CDR3 in amino acids: CASSPRGEDEQYV. In nucleotides, the CDR3 is TGTGCCAGCAGTCCCAGGGGGGAGGACGAGCAGTACGTC.

The rearrangement joins TRBV19 to TRBJ1-2; 12 nucleotides align to TRBD1. CDR1 is LNHDA, CDR2 SQIVND, per germline (reference sequence). V shed 5 bases and J 4 bases; nucleotides not matched to a gene: 8. The CDR3 covers 16 residues. CDR3 sequence: CASSPGTGGFGYGYTF. The CDR3 nucleotides read TGTGCCAGTAGTCCTGGGACAGGGGGCTTCGGCTATGGCTACACCTTC.

CDR3 in DNA: TGTGCCAGCAGCTTACAGGGGGGCGCCTTCAATGAGCAGTTCTTC. Translation: CASSLQGGAFNEQFF. The rearrangement uses TRBV7-3 and TRBJ2-1, with D possibly being TRBD1 (7 bases). CDR1 SGHTA and CDR2 FQGTGA come from the germline V gene. This CDR3 is 15 amino acids long. Trimming shortened V by 2 bases and J by 6 bases, and 14 bases separated the two germline ends.

CDR3 in amino acids: CASSLLLAGDSYEQYF. The CDR3 nucleotides are TGTGCCAGTAGTCTACTACTAGCGGGAGACTCCTACGAGCAGTACTTC. This rearrangement joins TRBV19 to TRBJ2-7; 11 bases align to TRBD2. Looked up from germline, CDR1 is LNHDA and CDR2 is SQIVND (reference sequence). V gave up 5 bases and J gave up 0 bases; unmatched junction bases: 6. CDR3 length equals 16 residues.

This rearrangement joins TRBV5-6 to TRBJ2-7; 8 bases are a match to TRBD2. This CDR3 is 15 amino acids long. V was pared by 1 base and J by 4 bases, with 7 bases of the junction left unmatched. Germline V lookup: CDR1 SGHDT, CDR2 YYEEEE. CDR3 bases: TGTGCCAGCAGCTTGTGGAAACTAGCGGTTTACGAGCAGTACGTC. Protein product: CASSLWKLAVYEQYV.

This clone was seen only once. CDR3 protein: CASSRADTEAFF. CDR3 bases: TGTGCCAGCTCACGAGCGGACACTGAAGCTTTCTTT. This chain joins TRBV18 and TRBJ1-1; D unresolved. Germline CDR1 KGHSH, CDR2 LQKENI. This CDR3 is 12 amino acids long. V shed 4 bases and J shed 3 bases, with 6 bases lying between them.

The rearrangement links TRBV5-1 to TRBJ2-3; a weak D match, TRBD1 (6 bases). This CDR3 is built from 16 residues. Germline V CDR1 and CDR2: SGHRS, YFSETQ. V was pared by 2 bases and J by 2 bases, with 15 bases between. CDR3 loop: CASSLQPGHSTDTQYF. The CDR3 bases are TGCGCCAGCAGCTTACAACCGGGACACTCCACAGATACGCAGTATTTT.

As DNA, the CDR3 is TGCAGCGGGTTGGGGGGAGGATATGGCTACACCTTC. Its translation is CSGLGGGYGYTF. V is TRBV29-1 and J is TRBJ1-2; TRBD1 might be the D (5 bases). V was trimmed by 7 bases and J by 5 bases, leaving 14 bases between them. This CDR3 is built from 12 residues. Germline CDR1 SQVTM, CDR2 ANQGSEA. Drawing the rest from reference TRBV29-1 and TRBJ1-2, the complete variable domain is SAVISQKPSRDICQRGTSLTIQCQVDSQVTMMFWYRQQPGQSLTLIATANQGSEATYESGFVIDKFPISRPNLTFSTLTVSNMSPEDSSIYLCSGLGGGYGYTFGSGTRLTVV.

The count of this clone is one. The CDR3 reads CASSPYGTGEGYTF. In nucleotides, the CDR3 is TGTGCCAGCAGCCCCTACGGGACAGGTGAGGGCTACACCTTC. V and J are TRBV3-1 (or the pseudogene TRBV3-2) and TRBJ1-2; 8 bases fit TRBD1. Germline CDR1 LGHDT, CDR2 YNNKEL (reference sequence). The trim removed 4 bases at V and 8 bases at J, leaving 9 bases unmatched. The CDR3 has 14 residues.

CDR3 sequence (DNA): TGTGCCAGCAGCTTCGACTATGAACTAGTCACGGGTTACGAGCAGTACTTC. It is translated as CASSFDYELVTGYEQYF. The chain combines TRBV7-9 with TRBJ2-7, with D possibly TRBD2 on 5 matching bases. CDR3 length equals 17 residues. The germline CDR1 and CDR2 sequences are SEHNR and FQNEAQ (reference sequence). V lost 3 bases to trimming and J lost 4 bases, with 22 bases between them.

This sequence joins TRBV28 and TRBJ1-6; D might be TRBD1 (5 bases). Germline V lookup: CDR1 MDHEN, CDR2 SYDVKM. Trimming left V 5 bases short and J 8 bases short, with 16 bases between. This CDR3 is built from 15 residues. CDR3 protein: CASSPPVRGDSPLHF. CDR3 bases: TGTGCCAGCAGTCCCCCCGTTAGGGGCGATTCACCCCTCCACTTT.

This chain links TRBV10-3 with TRBJ2-1, with 8 bases that match TRBD1. The CDR3 extends over 14 amino acids. The V and J ends lost 3 bases and 10 bases, in that order; junction bases with no gene match: 8. Germline CDR1 ENHRY, CDR2 SYGVKD. CDR3 residues: CAISDRIRTGEQFF. The CDR3 DNA follows: TGTGCCATCAGTGACCGCATCCGGACAGGGGAGCAGTTCTTC.

The chain couples TRBV11-2 to TRBJ1-2; D possibly corresponds to TRBD1 (6 bases). Trimming removed 3 bases from V and 2 bases from J, with 13 bases in between. The CDR3 loop spans 15 amino acids. Germline V gives CDR1 SGHAT, CDR2 FQNNGV. The CDR3 sequence is CASSFVGAANYGYTF. The DNA for the CDR3 is TGTGCCAGCAGCTTTGTGGGGGCTGCCAACTATGGCTACACCTTC.

J is TRBJ2-7 and V is TRBV2; D unclear. V was trimmed by 2 bases and J by 7 bases, leaving 9 bases between them. The CDR3 runs 12 residues. The germline CDR1 and CDR2 sequences are SNHLY and FYNNEI. Written as DNA, the CDR3 is TGTGCCAGCAGTGAAATGCCACGGGAGCAGTACGTC. Its protein is CASSEMPREQYV.

The chain carries TRBV5-5 and TRBJ2-7; possible D gene TRBD2, 6 bases. V lost 4 bases to trimming and J lost 0 bases, with 14 bases between them. The CDR3 runs 15 residues. Germline V gene sequence: CDR1 SGHKS, CDR2 YYEKEE (reference sequence). CDR3 in amino acids: CASSLLAQSSYEQYF. The CDR3 nucleotides are TGTGCCAGCAGCCTTCTAGCGCAGAGCTCCTACGAGCAGTACTTC.